These 12 T cell receptor beta chains came from one sample sequenced in a study of T cells after yellow fever vaccination. TCRdb itself ran the 5' RACE reads through MiXCR, one entry per CDR3 protein. The sample lists 20,000 to 25,000 distinct CDR3 sequences; less than 4% were seen once. This specimen consisted of PBMCs, either bulk or a sorted T-cell subset (CD4+, CD8+, memory, or dextramer-sorted; not recorded which), obtained 45 days after the first yellow fever vaccination. All receptors come from a man aged 18 to 35 who received the YFV17D yellow fever vaccine.

This clonotype was seen at least ten times. V gene TRBV7-9 combines with J gene TRBJ2-1; 8 nucleotides agree with TRBD1. Trimming at V came to 5 bases and at J to 6 bases, leaving 9 bases not matched to a gene. The CDR3 is 15 residues long. CDR1 is SEHNR and CDR2 is FQNEAQ in the germline V gene (reference sequence). The DNA for the CDR3 is TGTGCCAGCAGCCCGGACAGGGCTAGGGGCAATGAGCAGTTCTTC. It yields the protein CASSPDRARGNEQFF.

In this sample, this clonotype is medium-sized. V usage is TRBV5-1 and J usage is TRBJ2-1; 11 nucleotides align to TRBD2. The V gene end was trimmed by 4 bases and the J gene end by 5 bases; junction bases not matched to a gene: 8. Germline values: CDR1 SGHRS, CDR2 YFSETQ. The length of the CDR3 is 16 residues. The CDR3 region has the DNA TGCGCCAGCAGCCGATCACTAGCGGGGGCCCACAATGAGCAGTTCTTC. It is translated as CASSRSLAGAHNEQFF.

This clonotype was observed at least ten times. Here the CDR3 omits its conserved ending phenylalanine or tryptophan, so a read error is the likely source. The limits of the CDR3 on the DNA are not certain, so only TCRdb's listed CDR3 is given. The genes are TRBV10-3 and TRBJ2-5; the table gives TRBD2 as D, unverified against the DNA. The CDR3 spans 9 amino acids, including both terminal residues. Germline V gives CDR1 ENHRY, CDR2 SYGVKD. The CDR3 sequence: CATPGGQRP.

This clonotype has a count of ten or more. This sequence joins TRBV7-2 and TRBJ1-6; D unclear. V was cut by 1 base and J by 7 bases, with 11 bases left in between. This CDR3 region has 15 residues. Germline V gene sequence: CDR1 SGHTA, CDR2 FQGNSA. The CDR3 is CASSLGAVQNSPLHF. CDR3 nucleotides: TGTGCCAGCAGCTTAGGGGCGGTACAGAATTCACCCCTCCACTTT.

This clonotype showed up many times. This chain joins TRBV5-1 and TRBJ1-2; a weak D match, TRBD1 (6 bases). V was pared by 2 bases and J by 1 base, with 9 bases between. The CDR3 covers 14 residues. Germline lookup yields CDR1 SGHRS and CDR2 YFSETQ. The CDR3 nucleotides read TGCGCCAGCAGCTTACAGGGACATAACTATGGCTACACCTTC. It yields the protein CASSLQGHNYGYTF.

This clonotype was seen at least ten times. CDR3 nucleotides: TGTGCCAGCAGCTTACAGGGGACTAGCGAAGAGACCCAGTACTTC. Protein sequence: CASSLQGTSEETQYF. The chain recombines TRBV7-2 with TRBJ2-5, with 10 bases identical to TRBD2. V was clipped by 2 bases and J by 3 bases; unmatched bases: 3. Germline assignment: CDR1 SGHTA and CDR2 FQGNSA. There are 15 residues in the CDR3. The entire variable domain, with the rest obtained from reference TRBV7-2 and TRBJ2-5, is as follows: GAGVSQSPSNKVTEKGKDVELRCDPISGHTALYWYRQSLGQGLEFLIYFQGNSAPDKSGLPSDRFSAERTGGSVSTLTIQRTQQEDSAVYLCASSLQGTSEETQYFGPGTRLLVL.

This clonotype was seen at least ten times. V gene TRBV28 combines with J gene TRBJ1-3, with D possibly being TRBD1 (6 bases). The CDR3 loop spans 16 amino acids. V was cut by 5 bases and J by 1 base, with 15 bases left in between. CDR1 is MDHEN, CDR2 SYDVKM, per germline. The CDR3 spells CASSAGGTRSGNTIYF. CDR3 nucleotide sequence: TGTGCCAGCAGTGCCGGAGGGACAAGGTCTGGAAACACCATATATTTT.

This clonotype was counted ten times or more. The chain uses TRBV12-5 and TRBJ2-1, with D tentatively TRBD1 (6 bases). With 6 bases removed from V and 10 bases from J, the gap between germline ends came to 19 bases. The CDR3 sequence is 14 residues long. CDR1 is LGHNT, CDR2 FRNRAP, per germline. This CDR3 reads CASGWTVLDREQFF. The CDR3 DNA follows: TGTGCTAGTGGGTGGACAGTTCTTGATCGGGAGCAGTTCTTC.

This clonotype was seen many times. The chain has TRBV4-1 and TRBJ2-7; D unresolved. Germline assignment: CDR1 MGHRA and CDR2 YSYEKL. Trimming removed 1 base at V and 3 bases at J, with 10 bases between. The CDR3 sequence is 14 residues long. The CDR3 DNA sequence: TGCGCCAGCAGCCAAGTCACTGGGTACTACGAGCAGTACTTC. It yields the protein CASSQVTGYYEQYF.

This clonotype was observed at least ten times. This chain connects TRBV20-1 to TRBJ1-4; D not resolved. Per germline, CDR1 DFQATT and CDR2 SNEGSKA (reference sequence). CDR3 size: 14 residues. Trimming removed 3 bases at V and 0 bases at J, with 8 bases between. Here the CDR3 reads CSARAGSTNEKLFF. CDR3 DNA: TGCAGTGCTAGGGCAGGATCAACTAATGAAAAACTGTTTTTT.

This clonotype was found many times. The chain couples TRBV12-3 or TRBV12-4 to TRBJ2-1; the match to TRBD1 covers 7 bases. Losses at the gene ends were 2 bases for V and 3 bases for J; bases not matched to a gene: 4. The CDR3 loop spans 15 amino acids. The CDR3 protein is CASSLQAGGYNEQFF. The CDR3 nucleotides are TGTGCCAGCAGTTTACAGGCAGGGGGCTACAATGAGCAGTTCTTC.

Many counts were recorded for this clonotype. The V gene is TRBV7-6, the J gene TRBJ2-6, with 9 positions matching TRBD1. This CDR3 is built from 18 residues. Germline CDR1 and CDR2: SGHVS and FNYEAQ. V dropped 1 base and J dropped 1; count of bases not matched to a gene: 5. DNA for the CDR3: TGTGCCAGCAGCTTAGAGGTGACAGGGGGGTCTGGGGCCAACGTCCTGACTTTC. Its protein is CASSLEVTGGSGANVLTF.